This is a list of T cell receptor beta chains from one sample in a study of blood T cell repertoires in COVID-19. Produced via immunoSEQ multiplex PCR; TCRdb's table is partial and in-frame only. The sample has approximately 26,000 clones, roughly 91% seen once. What was sequenced was peripheral blood. All receptors come from a human donor in a cohort sampled during active COVID-19. The donor label of this sample is uncertain. CDR3s include the opening cysteine and the closing phenylalanine or tryptophan. The order of the fields is CDR3 protein, CDR3 DNA, V gene, D gene, J gene, clone size. The D gene is left open where the match is weak. Where a row states a size, it is once, few, many or the class of an expanded clone; other rows omit it.

CASSQGTASTDTQYF TGTGCCAGCAGCCAAGGAACAGCTAGCACAGATACGCAGTATTTT TRBV3-1/TRBV3-2 . TRBJ2-3 .
CSASPTSGGTEAFF TGCAGTGCTAGTCCTACGTCAGGGGGCACTGAAGCTTTCTTT TRBV20-1 TRBD1 TRBJ1-1 .
CAIRETGRSGETQYF TGTGCCATCAGGGAGACAGGCCGTTCGGGAGAGACCCAGTACTTC TRBV10-3 . TRBJ2-5 .
CASSMMVGDWNQPQHF TGTGCCAGTAGTATGATGGTAGGGGACTGGAATCAGCCCCAGCATTTT TRBV19 . TRBJ1-5 once
CASSLRGQGAISSYNEQFF TGTGCCAGCAGCCTGCGGGGACAGGGGGCTATAAGCTCCTACAATGAGCAGTTCTTC TRBV7-6 TRBD1 TRBJ2-1 .
CASSPQGAEAFF TGTGCCAGCTCACCACAAGGGGCTGAAGCTTTCTTT TRBV18 . TRBJ1-1 .
CASSHTSTPDTQYF TGTGCCAGCAGCCACACTAGTACCCCAGATACGCAGTATTTT TRBV3-1/TRBV3-2 . TRBJ2-3 .
CASSSTGIGFYEQYF TGTGCCAGCAGTTCAACAGGGATAGGATTCTACGAGCAGTACTTC TRBV28 . TRBJ2-7 .
CASGQEGLYYSNQPQHF TGTGCCAGTGGACAGGAGGGGCTCTACTATAGCAATCAGCCCCAGCATTTT TRBV19 TRBD1 TRBJ1-5 once
CASSLDQAGQPQHF TGTGCCAGCAGCTTAGATCAGGCGGGACAGCCCCAGCATTTT TRBV7-2 . TRBJ1-5 .
CASSQQIYEQYF TGTGCCAGCAGCCAACAGATCTACGAGCAGTACTTC TRBV7-2 . TRBJ2-7 .
CASSISGQLNTEAFF TGTGCCAGTAGTATCAGCGGACAGCTGAACACTGAAGCTTTCTTT TRBV19 . TRBJ1-1 .
CASSEPDRGREQYF TGCGCCAGCAGTGAACCGGACAGGGGACGCGAGCAGTACTTC TRBV10-1 TRBD1 TRBJ2-7 .
CASSYSYRGNNEQFF TGTGCCAGCAGTTACTCGTACAGGGGCAACAATGAGCAGTTCTTC TRBV6-5 TRBD1 TRBJ2-1 once
CASSLTGQIQPQHF TGTGCCAGCAGTTTGACAGGGCAGATACAGCCCCAGCATTTT TRBV2 TRBD1 TRBJ1-5 .
CASTDTAGANVLTF TGTGCCAGCACCGACACGGCTGGGGCCAACGTCCTGACTTTC TRBV6-5 . TRBJ2-6 .
CASSAIAGGTDTQYF TGCGCCAGCAGCGCTATAGCGGGGGGGACAGATACGCAGTATTTT TRBV5-1 TRBD2 TRBJ2-3 .
CSVPGQGGRNPEAFF TGCAGCGTTCCTGGACAGGGAGGACGGAATCCTGAAGCTTTCTTT TRBV29-1 TRBD1 TRBJ1-1 once
CASRGQGAGYNSPLHF TGTGCCAGTAGAGGACAGGGGGCAGGCTATAATTCACCCCTCCACTTT TRBV19 TRBD1 TRBJ1-6 .
CASRSEPGLAGVSYEQYF TGTGCCAGCCGCTCTGAGCCCGGGCTAGCGGGGGTTTCCTACGAGCAGTACTTC TRBV21-1 . TRBJ2-7 .
CASSQKTGLTQETQYF TGCGCCAGCAGCCAGAAAACAGGACTAACACAAGAGACCCAGTACTTC TRBV4-1 . TRBJ2-5 .
CASSQFPTGFMNTEAFF TGTGCCAGCAGCCAATTTCCCACAGGATTCATGAACACTGAAGCTTTCTTT TRBV14 . TRBJ1-1 .
CSVGRIPVGLSNTEAFF TGCAGCGTTGGGAGGATCCCGGTAGGCCTTTCCAACACTGAAGCTTTCTTT TRBV29-1 . TRBJ1-1 .
CASSPYNSGANVLTF TGTGCCAGCAGCCCCTATAACTCTGGGGCCAACGTCCTGACTTTC TRBV3-1/TRBV3-2 . TRBJ2-6 .
CSVARGGWNEQFF TGCAGCGTTGCCCGGGGGGGCTGGAATGAGCAGTTCTTC TRBV29-1 TRBD2 TRBJ2-1 .
CATRTSGGITDTQYF TGTGCCACCAGGACTAGCGGGGGGATCACAGATACGCAGTATTTT TRBV19 TRBD2 TRBJ2-3 .
CASSFSGGRTDTQYF TGTGCCAGCAGCTTTAGCGGGGGGAGGACAGATACGCAGTATTTT TRBV5-4 TRBD2 TRBJ2-3 .
CASSSGQDYEQYF TGTGCCAGCAGTTCGGGACAGGATTACGAGCAGTACTTC TRBV6-5 TRBD1 TRBJ2-7 .
CASSESTGRAETQYF TGTGCCAGCAGTGAATCAACAGGGAGGGCAGAGACCCAGTACTTC TRBV25-1 . TRBJ2-5 .
CASSLYGRGSGTEAFF TGTGCCAGCAGCTTGTACGGTCGGGGGTCGGGCACTGAAGCTTTCTTT TRBV5-6 . TRBJ1-1 .
CASSPARTGGFEAFF TGTGCCAGCAGCCCGGCTCGCACAGGGGGCTTTGAAGCTTTCTTT TRBV7-9 TRBD1 TRBJ1-1 .
CASSDRNTIYF TGTGCCAGCAGCGATAGAAACACCATATATTTT TRBV9 . TRBJ1-3 .
CASTPTTSTDTQYF TGTGCCAGCACCCCGACTACAAGCACAGATACGCAGTATTTT TRBV4-2 . TRBJ2-3 few
CASSLGQNSNQPQHF TGTGCCAGCAGCTTAGGACAGAATAGCAATCAGCCCCAGCATTTT TRBV7-9 . TRBJ1-5 .
CASSFWQGNKDEQFF TGTGCCAGCAGTTTTTGGCAGGGTAATAAAGATGAGCAGTTCTTC TRBV27 . TRBJ2-1 .
CASSGPEWVRSPLHF TGTGCCAGCAGCGGGCCAGAGTGGGTCCGCTCACCCCTCCACTTT TRBV21-1 . TRBJ1-6 .
CASRLTSGGIAYEQYF TGTGCCAGCAGACTGACTAGCGGGGGGATAGCCTACGAGCAGTACTTC TRBV2 TRBD2 TRBJ2-7 .
CASSLEAGAGKNIQYF TGTGCCAGCAGCTTGGAGGCTGGGGCAGGAAAAAACATTCAGTACTTC TRBV5-5 . TRBJ2-4 once
CASSPGLAGGQETQYF TGTGCCAGCAGCCCGGGACTAGCGGGGGGCCAAGAGACCCAGTACTTC TRBV3-1/TRBV3-2 TRBD2 TRBJ2-5 .
CASRTIAGGLGTQYF TGTGCCAGTAGGACAATAGCGGGGGGCCTTGGGACCCAGTACTTC TRBV19 TRBD2 TRBJ2-5 .
CASSGRQATGELFF TGTGCCAGCAGCGGGAGGCAGGCCACCGGGGAGCTGTTTTTT TRBV7-6 . TRBJ2-2 .
CASSYSMARYEQYF TGTGCCAGCAGTTACTCGATGGCGCGGTACGAGCAGTACTTC TRBV6-2/TRBV6-3 . TRBJ2-7 .
CASSQDTGTATYEQYF TGTGCCAGCAGCCAAGATACGGGGACAGCAACTTACGAGCAGTACTTC TRBV3-1/TRBV3-2 TRBD1 TRBJ2-7 once
CASSLATGNSPLHF TGCGCCAGCAGCTTGGCCACAGGCAATTCACCCCTCCACTTT TRBV5-1 . TRBJ1-6 .
CASSGTSGLDNEQFF TGTGCCAGCAGCGGTACTAGCGGACTCGACAATGAGCAGTTCTTC TRBV7-9 TRBD2 TRBJ2-1 .
CASSLKVVRRGGVETQYF TGTGCTAGCAGCCTAAAGGTGGTGCGGCGGGGGGGCGTTGAGACCCAGTACTTC TRBV7-7 TRBD2 TRBJ2-5 .
CASSLNGLAGSQETQYF TGCGCCAGCAGCCTCAATGGCCTAGCGGGGTCCCAAGAGACCCAGTACTTC TRBV4-1 TRBD2 TRBJ2-5 .
CSVETVSTGTGGYNEQFF TGCAGCGTTGAGACAGTCAGCACCGGGACAGGGGGCTACAATGAGCAGTTCTTC TRBV29-1 TRBD1 TRBJ2-1 .
CASSQFSGVTDTQYF TGTGCCAGCAGCCAATTTAGCGGGGTCACAGATACGCAGTATTTT TRBV4-2 TRBD2 TRBJ2-3 .
CASSLMNTEAFF TGTGCCAGCAGCCTAATGAACACTGAAGCTTTCTTT TRBV7-9 . TRBJ1-1 few
CASSQGLWVTSGGTDTQYF TGTGCCAGCAGCCAAGGGCTCTGGGTCACTAGCGGGGGCACAGATACGCAGTATTTT TRBV4-2 TRBD2 TRBJ2-3 few
CASSSAGSKPGELFF TGTGCCAGTAGTTCGGCGGGTAGTAAGCCCGGGGAGCTGTTTTTT TRBV19 . TRBJ2-2 .